One and the same sample provided the 19 T cell receptor beta chains below, sequenced in a study of T-cell memory formation after mild COVID-19. Using its own MiXCR run on the 5' RACE reads, TCRdb lists one record per CDR3 protein. The sample has about 500,000 distinct CDR3 sequences, just over 20% seen once; the top ten hold around 13%. Material for sequencing was PBMCs or a T cell subset sorted from them (not recorded which). These receptors were collected from an adult woman who had mild COVID-19 (a few samples of this study predate the infection). Cell type and time point are not known.

This chain joins TRBV5-1 and TRBJ2-7; maybe TRBD2 (7 bases). CDR1 SGHRS and CDR2 YFSETQ come from the germline V gene. The CDR3 is 20 amino acids. Trimming cost V 1 base and J 3 bases, with 29 bases left between them. The chain's CDR3 is CASSLRLRGAQWNVGYEQYF. The CDR3, as DNA: TGCGCCAGCAGCTTGCGCCTCCGGGGGGCACAATGGAATGTAGGCTACGAGCAGTACTTC.

This clonotype came up a few times. The chain couples TRBV20-1 to TRBJ2-7; 9 positions agree with TRBD1. CDR1 and CDR2 (germline): DFQATT, SNEGSKA (reference sequence). V lost 6 bases to trimming and J lost 1 base; unmatched junction nucleotides: 7. This CDR3 has 14 residues. CDR3 DNA: TGCAGTGCGGTCCGGGACAGGGCATCCTACGAGCAGTACTTC. Protein product: CSAVRDRASYEQYF.

V usage is TRBV6-1 and J usage is TRBJ2-4, with D perhaps TRBD1 (5 bases). CDR1 is MNHNS and CDR2 is SASEGT in the germline V gene. The CDR3 runs to 12 residues. The V and J ends lost 7 bases and 9 bases respectively, with 13 bases between them. The CDR3 region is CASTPGQGIQYF. The DNA for the CDR3 is TGTGCCAGCACCCCAGGCCAGGGCATTCAGTACTTC.

The chain uses TRBV2 and TRBJ2-7, with no clear D. This CDR3 spans 13 amino acids. Per the germline V gene, CDR1 is SNHLY and CDR2 is FYNNEI. The germline V and J ends were trimmed by 7 bases and 2 bases, with 12 bases remaining between them. The CDR3 DNA reads as TGTGCCAGCAACAAGGACCTGACCTACGAGCAGTACTTC. Protein product: CASNKDLTYEQYF.

This clonotype was counted many times. The chain carries TRBV15 and TRBJ2-7, with 7 bases fitting TRBD1. V gave up 0 bases and J gave up 6 bases; unmatched junction bases: 5. Per germline, CDR1 LNHNV and CDR2 YYDKDF (reference sequence). The CDR3 contains 14 residues. The CDR3 nucleotides are TGTGCCACCAGCAGAGATAGGGGGCTGGGCGAGCAGTACTTC. Translating gives CATSRDRGLGEQYF.

V is TRBV7-6 and J is TRBJ2-5, with TRBD1 matching over 9 bases. The V gene end was trimmed by 1 base and the J gene end by 4 bases; junction bases not matched to a gene: 10. The CDR3 covers 17 residues. Germline CDR1 and CDR2: SGHVS and FNYEAQ. CDR3 sequence: CASSLGDREPSRETQYF. The DNA for the CDR3 is TGTGCCAGCAGCTTAGGGGACAGGGAACCATCTCGAGAGACCCAGTACTTC. Combining the CDR3 with reference TRBV7-6 and TRBJ2-5 gives the whole variable domain GAGVSQSPRYKVTKRGQDVALRCDPISGHVSLYWYRQALGQGPEFLTYFNYEAQQDKSGLPNDRFSAERPEGSISTLTIQRTEQRDSAMYRCASSLGDREPSRETQYFGPGTRLLVL.

This clonotype was detected only a few times. The chain links TRBV7-9 to TRBJ2-3; D may correspond to TRBD1 or TRBD2 (6 bases each). V lost 5 bases and J 4 bases, leaving 16 bases between the germline ends. The CDR3 totals 15 residues. Germline loops: CDR1 SEHNR, CDR2 FQNEAQ (reference sequence). The CDR3 nucleotides read TGTGCCAGCAGCCTCGGGGGCGCGAGGGCAGATACGCAGTATTTT. Amino acid sequence: CASSLGGARADTQYF.

This sequence joins TRBV5-5 and TRBJ2-5, with 7 bases fitting TRBD1. After removal of 3 bases from V and 4 bases from J, the junction contained 6 bases not matched to a gene. The CDR3 is 14 residues long. CDR1 and CDR2 from the germline V gene are SGHKS and YYEKEE (reference sequence). The CDR3, as DNA: TGTGCCAGCAGCTCGAAGACAGGGAGAGAGACCCAGTACTTC. It is translated as CASSSKTGRETQYF. Full variable domain (outside the CDR3, taken from reference TRBV5-5 and TRBJ2-5): DAGVTQSPTHLIKTRGQQVTLRCSPISGHKSVSWYQQVLGQGPQFIFQYYEKEERGRGNFPDRFSARQFPNYSSELNVNALLLGDSALYLCASSSKTGRETQYFGPGTRLLVL.

The V gene is TRBV6-2 or TRBV6-3, the J gene TRBJ1-5; TRBD1 matches 7 bases. Germline V gene lookup returns CDR1 MNHEY and CDR2 SVGEGT. The CDR3 is made up of 15 amino acids. The V and J ends lost 3 bases and 5 bases, in that order; junction bases with no gene match: 7. CDR3: CASSYLQGDYQPQHF. The CDR3 DNA sequence: TGTGCCAGCAGTTATCTTCAGGGGGACTATCAGCCCCAGCATTTT.

This clonotype was detected a few times. The chain links TRBV5-1 to TRBJ2-1, with D possibly being TRBD2 (5 bases). V was clipped by 4 bases and J by 9 bases, with 14 bases between them. The CDR3 runs 13 residues. Germline assignment: CDR1 SGHRS and CDR2 YFSETQ. This chain's CDR3 is CASSLSPSGEQFF. CDR3 coding DNA: TGCGCCAGCAGCCTCTCCCCAAGCGGTGAGCAGTTCTTC.

The chain recombines TRBV4-1 with TRBJ2-1; tentative D call: TRBD2 (5 bases). The V end lost 4 bases, the J end lost 8 bases, and 12 bases lay between the germline ends. CDR3 size: 13 residues. Germline values: CDR1 MGHRA, CDR2 YSYEKL. The chain's CDR3 is CASSLLVVDEQFF. The CDR3 region has the DNA TGCGCCAGCAGCCTACTAGTAGTCGATGAGCAGTTCTTC.

J is TRBJ1-2 and V is TRBV5-1; 9 bases agree with TRBD1. This CDR3 contains 13 residues. The trim removed 8 bases at V and 5 bases at J, leaving 7 bases unmatched. CDR1 and CDR2 (germline): SGHRS, YFSETQ. CDR3 protein: CASTGGEGYGYTF. CDR3 sequence (DNA): TGCGCCAGTACAGGGGGCGAAGGTTATGGCTACACCTTC.

The J gene is TRBJ2-2, the V gene TRBV6-2 or TRBV6-3; 8 nucleotides agree with TRBD2. The CDR3 is 15 amino acids. V lost 10 bases and J lost 4; bases outside the gene matches: 11. CDR1 and CDR2 (germline): MNHEY, SVGEGT. DNA of the CDR3: TGTGCCACCACGCGGACTAGCAGATCCACCGGGGAGCTGTTTTTT. Residues: CATTRTSRSTGELFF.

V is TRBV20-1 and J is TRBJ2-1; D might be TRBD2 (5 bases). CDR3 length: 15 amino acids. Deletions cut 6 bases from V and 7 bases from J, with 22 bases between. Germline-derived CDR1 and CDR2 are DFQATT and SNEGSKA (reference sequence). CDR3 loop: CSAKEGAVVRNEQFF. CDR3 bases: TGCAGTGCCAAAGAGGGCGCGGTGGTAAGGAATGAGCAGTTCTTC.

This clonotype was detected only a few times. The chain employs TRBV11-2 and TRBJ2-3; 7 bases agree with TRBD1. The CDR3 is made up of 14 amino acids. From germline, CDR1 is SGHAT and CDR2 FQNNGV. Losses at the gene ends were 6 bases for V and 10 bases for J; bases not matched to a gene: 13. CDR3 coding DNA: TGTGCCAGCAGGACGTTGAGGGGGCAGGTTCCGCAGTATTTT. This gives the protein CASRTLRGQVPQYF.

This clonotype was observed a handful of times. This sequence joins TRBV5-6 and TRBJ2-1; no clear D. V lost 5 bases, J lost 4 bases, and 25 bases lay in between. The CDR3 length is 18 residues. Germline values: CDR1 SGHDT, CDR2 YYEEEE. The CDR3 coding sequence is TGTGCCAGCAGTTTTTCTGGTACGGCCCCGTTTGGGTACAATGAGCAGTTCTTC. Translating it yields CASSFSGTAPFGYNEQFF. Full variable domain (outside the CDR3, taken from reference TRBV5-6 and TRBJ2-1): DAGVTQSPTHLIKTRGQQVTLRCSPKSGHDTVSWYQQALGQGPQFIFQYYEEEERQRGNFPDRFSGHQFPNYSSELNVNALLLGDSALYLCASSFSGTAPFGYNEQFFGPGTRLTVL.

There are a few counts of this clonotype. The chain has TRBV5-6 and TRBJ1-6; 8 bases line up with TRBD1. The CDR3 is 14 residues long. CDR1 and CDR2 from the germline V gene are SGHDT and YYEEEE. With 2 bases clipped from V and 7 bases from J, the junction kept 2 bases outside the gene matches. The CDR3 reads CASSFDRGNSPLHF. CDR3 in DNA: TGTGCCAGCAGCTTCGACAGGGGAAATTCACCCCTCCACTTT.

This clonotype was counted a few times. The rearrangement uses TRBV25-1 and TRBJ2-7, with D perhaps matching TRBD1 (6 bases). CDR3 length: 14 residues. Between the trimmed V and J ends, which lost 3 bases and 2 bases, there was a span of 11 bases. The germline gives CDR1 MGHDK, CDR2 SYGVNS. CDR3 bases: TGTGCCAGCAGTGACCCCGGACAGACCTACGAGCAGTACTTC. This codes for CASSDPGQTYEQYF.

The rearrangement joins TRBV20-1 to TRBJ2-3; maybe TRBD1 (5 bases). The CDR3 runs to 12 residues. CDR1 is DFQATT, CDR2 SNEGSKA, per germline (reference sequence). Trimming took 7 bases from V and 0 from J, leaving 8 bases between them. The CDR3 DNA sequence: TGCAGTGTAAAGGGGAGCACAGATACGCAGTATTTT. As protein: CSVKGSTDTQYF.